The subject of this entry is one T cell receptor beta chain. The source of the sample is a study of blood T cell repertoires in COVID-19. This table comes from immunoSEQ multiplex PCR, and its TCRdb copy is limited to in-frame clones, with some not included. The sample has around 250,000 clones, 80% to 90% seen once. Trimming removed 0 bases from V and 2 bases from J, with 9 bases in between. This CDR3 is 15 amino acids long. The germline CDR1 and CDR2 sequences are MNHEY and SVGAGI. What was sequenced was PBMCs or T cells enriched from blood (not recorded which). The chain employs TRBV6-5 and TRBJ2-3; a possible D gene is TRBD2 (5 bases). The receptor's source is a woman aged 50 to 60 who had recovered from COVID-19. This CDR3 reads CASSYSTTYTDTQYF. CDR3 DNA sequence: TGTGCCAGCAGTTACTCGACTACTTACACAGATACGCAGTATTTT.